The entry below gives a single T cell receptor beta chain sequence along with its context. The antigen is not known. These data come from a study of type 1 regulatory T cells. Study background: An in vitro protocol generated T-allo10, a Tr1-enriched, alloantigen-specific CD4 T cell product.

TCRdb fed the reads into MiXCR, producing one record per CDR3 protein. This table holds approximately 77,000 distinct CDR3 sequences, less than 25% found once. Study results and caveats: Compared with non-type 1 regulatory T cells, type 1 regulatory T cells showed a more restricted TCR repertoire.

Trimming removed 7 bases at V and 2 bases at J, with 11 bases between. The CDR3 extends over 13 amino acids. Sequencing input: cultured type 1 regulatory T (Tr1) cells, either the whole culture or a sorted fraction (not recorded which). This TCR was recovered from a human donor in good health. The chain recombines TRBV12-3 or TRBV12-4 with TRBJ1-1, with a possible D match to TRBD1 (5 bases). The CDR3 DNA sequence: TGTGCCAGCAAGCTGGACACCAACACTGAAGCTTTCTTT. Residues: CASKLDTNTEAFF.